The rows below give T cell receptor beta chains drawn from one sample of a study of CD4 T cells in relation to SARS-CoV-2 and coronaviruses. For these TCRs, the target antigens are not known. Generated by immunoSEQ multiplex PCR, the TCRdb table keeps only in-frame clones and is missing some. The sample carries 20,000 to 25,000 clones, 76% recorded once. Sequencing was carried out using CD4+ T cells from PBMCs, cultured in vitro. The receptor source for this set is a human donor in good health. Both conserved end residues are part of each CDR3.

v_gene: TRBV6-1; j_gene: TRBJ2-7; CDR3aa: CASSEQAGSSYEQYF
v_gene: TRBV21-1; j_gene: TRBJ2-1; CDR3aa: CASSNLYDRGASGTSYNEQFF
v_gene: TRBV6-5; j_gene: TRBJ2-7; CDR3aa: CASKERTGGNYEQYF
v_gene: TRBV2; j_gene: TRBJ1-1; CDR3aa: CASSRLGTVTEAFF
v_gene: TRBV28; j_gene: TRBJ1-5; CDR3aa: CASTPGQFNQPQHF
v_gene: TRBV28; j_gene: TRBJ2-1; CDR3aa: CASSTPGQGVFFVFF
v_gene: TRBV5-8; j_gene: TRBJ2-3; CDR3aa: CASSFRDTQYF
v_gene: TRBV24-1; j_gene: TRBJ1-1; CDR3aa: CATRRHPNTEAFF
v_gene: TRBV19; j_gene: TRBJ2-1; CDR3aa: CASSPTTRSYNEQFF
v_gene: TRBV21-1; j_gene: TRBJ2-1; CDR3aa: CASSVHINEQFF
v_gene: TRBV28; j_gene: TRBJ2-7; CDR3aa: CASSPGGRYEQYF